This T cell receptor beta chain was captured in a study of T cell changes during pregnancy in multiple sclerosis. There are 17 residues in the CDR3. Germline CDR1 KGHSH, CDR2 LQKENI. The V segment lost 0 bases and the J segment 5 bases; nucleotides outside the gene matches: 10. The repertoire was sequenced with immunoSEQ multiplex PCR; TCRdb's copy has only in-frame clones and lacks some. The sample carries around 50,000 clones, around 90% recorded once. This TCR derives from a female donor in good health, enrolled as a control in a pregnancy study. Sequenced material: CD4+ T cells from peripheral blood mononuclear cells, taken after pregnancy. This chain connects TRBV18 to TRBJ2-5, with 9 positions matching TRBD1. The CDR3 DNA reads TGTGCCAGCTCACCACCGGGTAGTGGGACAGGGTTGGAGACCCAGTACTTC. Protein: CASSPPGSGTGLETQYF.